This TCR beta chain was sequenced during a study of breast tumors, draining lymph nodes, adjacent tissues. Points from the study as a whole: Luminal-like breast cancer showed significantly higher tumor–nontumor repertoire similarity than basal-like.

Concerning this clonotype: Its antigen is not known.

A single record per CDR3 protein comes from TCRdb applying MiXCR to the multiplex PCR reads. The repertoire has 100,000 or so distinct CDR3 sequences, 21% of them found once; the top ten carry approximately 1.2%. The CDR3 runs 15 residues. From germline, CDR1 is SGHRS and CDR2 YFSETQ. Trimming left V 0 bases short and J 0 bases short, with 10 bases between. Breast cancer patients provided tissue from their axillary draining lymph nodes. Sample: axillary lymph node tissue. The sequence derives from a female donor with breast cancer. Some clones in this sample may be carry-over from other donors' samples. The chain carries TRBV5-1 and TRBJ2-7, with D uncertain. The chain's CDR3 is CASSLGAQSSYEQYF. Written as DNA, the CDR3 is TGCGCCAGCAGCTTGGGAGCGCAGAGCTCCTACGAGCAGTACTTC. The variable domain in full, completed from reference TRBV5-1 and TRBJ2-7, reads KAGVTQTPRYLIKTRGQQVTLSCSPISGHRSVSWYQQTPGQGLQFLFEYFSETQRNKGNFPGRFSGRQFSNSRSEMNVSTLELGDSALYLCASSLGAQSSYEQYFGPGTRLTVT.